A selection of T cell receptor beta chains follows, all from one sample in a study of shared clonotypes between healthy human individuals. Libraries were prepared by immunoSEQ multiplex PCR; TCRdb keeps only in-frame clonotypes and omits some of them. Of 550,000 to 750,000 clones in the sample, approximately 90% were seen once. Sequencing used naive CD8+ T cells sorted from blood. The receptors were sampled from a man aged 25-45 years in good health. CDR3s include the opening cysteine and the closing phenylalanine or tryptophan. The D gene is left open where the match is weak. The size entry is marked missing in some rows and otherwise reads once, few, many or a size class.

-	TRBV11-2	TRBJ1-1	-	TGTGCCAGCAGCTTAGACTACAGCCCAAACACTGAAGCTTTCTTT	CASSLDYSPNTEAFF
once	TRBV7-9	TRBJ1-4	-	TGTGCCAGCAGCCCCGAGGACGAAAAACTGTTTTTT	CASSPEDEKLFF
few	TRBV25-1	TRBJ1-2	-	TGTGCCAGCAGCACCACAGTCTATGGCTACACCTTC	CASSTTVYGYTF
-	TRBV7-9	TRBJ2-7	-	TGTGCCAGCAGCTTGGGGTTACGGGAGCAGTACTTC	CASSLGLREQYF
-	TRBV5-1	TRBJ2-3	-	TGCGCCAGCAGTTCTACCGGGACACCAGCGGGAGATACGCAGTATTTT	CASSSTGTPAGDTQYF
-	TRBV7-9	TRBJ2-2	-	TGTGCCAGCAGCCCATTAGGGGGAAGGGCCGGGGAGCTGTTTTTT	CASSPLGGRAGELFF
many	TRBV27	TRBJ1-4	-	TGTGCCAGCTCATATGGGGATGGGGGAACTAATGAAAAACTGTTTTTT	CASSYGDGGTNEKLFF
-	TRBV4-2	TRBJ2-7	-	TGTGCCAGCAGCCAAGAGGACCAAACCTACGAGCAGTACTTC	CASSQEDQTYEQYF
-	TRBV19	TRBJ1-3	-	TGTGCCAGTAGTGCGATGGGGGGAAACACCATATATTTT	CASSAMGGNTIYF
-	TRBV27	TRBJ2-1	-	TGTGCCAGCCGAGCCAGGGACAATGAGCAGTTCTTC	CASRARDNEQFF
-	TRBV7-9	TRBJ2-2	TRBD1	TGTGCCAGCAGCTTTCCAGAAGGGGGCACGAACACCGGGGAGCTGTTTTTT	CASSFPEGGTNTGELFF
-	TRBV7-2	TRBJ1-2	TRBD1	TGTGCCAGCAGCCTCCGGGACAGCCGCTATGGCTACACCTTC	CASSLRDSRYGYTF
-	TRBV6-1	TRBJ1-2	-	TGTGCCAGCAGTACAGGGCGTTATGGCTACACCTTC	CASSTGRYGYTF
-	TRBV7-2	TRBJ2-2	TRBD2	TGTGCCAGCAGCTTCGGGACTAGTAGGACCGGGGAGCTGTTTTTT	CASSFGTSRTGELFF
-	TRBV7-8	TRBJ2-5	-	TGTGCCAGCAGCTTAATCGGGAGCCGGGAGACCCAGTACTTC	CASSLIGSRETQYF
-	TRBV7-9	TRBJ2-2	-	TGTGCCAGCAGCCTGACGTCCGGGGAGCTGTTTTTT	CASSLTSGELFF
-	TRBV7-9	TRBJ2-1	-	TGTGCCAGCAGACCTTCAGTTGGCACCGGTCCTGAGCAGTTCTTC	CASRPSVGTGPEQFF
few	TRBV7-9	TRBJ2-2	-	TGTGCCAGCAGCTTATCGGGCGGGGAGCTGTTTTTT	CASSLSGGELFF
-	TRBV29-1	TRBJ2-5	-	TGCAGCGTTGAAGAAGGGGGGCGAGAGACCCAGTACTTC	CSVEEGGRETQYF
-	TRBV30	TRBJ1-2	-	TGTGCCAAAAACTCGGGCAGGGACTATGGCTACACCTTC	CAKNSGRDYGYTF
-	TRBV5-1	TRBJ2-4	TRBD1	TGCGCCAGCAGCTTCGAGACAGGGCCGCCCAGGATAGGTTTTCAGTACTTC	CASSFETGPPRIGFQYF
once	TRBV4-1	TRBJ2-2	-	TGCGCCAGCAGCCAAGACCCGGGGGTTTACACCGGGGAGCTGTTTTTT	CASSQDPGVYTGELFF
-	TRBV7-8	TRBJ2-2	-	TGTGCCAGCAGCTCAGCCGCCCGGGAGCTGTTTTTT	CASSSAARELFF
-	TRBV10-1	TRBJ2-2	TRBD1	TGCGCCAGCAGCACCGGGACAGACACCGGGGAGCTGTTTTTT	CASSTGTDTGELFF
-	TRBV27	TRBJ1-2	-	TGTGCCAGCAGTTTATCTAGGGGTAGGGGCTACACCTTC	CASSLSRGRGYTF
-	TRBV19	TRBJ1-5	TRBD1	TGTGCCAGTAGTACAGGGGGCGCGTCGGCTAGGGATCAGCCCCAGCATTTT	CASSTGGASARDQPQHF
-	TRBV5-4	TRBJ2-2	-	TGTGCCAGCAGCACCGACCATAAGAGCACCGGGGAGCTGTTTTTT	CASSTDHKSTGELFF
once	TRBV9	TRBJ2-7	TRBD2	TGTGCCAGCAGCGCGCCCCTAGCGGGAGATCCCTACGAGCAGTACTTC	CASSAPLAGDPYEQYF
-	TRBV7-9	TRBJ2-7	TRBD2	TGTGCCAGCAGCCGTGGACTAGCGGGCCTATACGAGCAGTACTTC	CASSRGLAGLYEQYF
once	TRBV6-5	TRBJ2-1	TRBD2	TGTGCCAGCAGTTACTCGCTAGCGGGAGGGCCGGGGGAGCAGTTCTTC	CASSYSLAGGPGEQFF
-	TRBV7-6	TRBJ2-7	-	TGTGCCAGCAGCCCCCAGGGGACGTACGAGCAGTACTTC	CASSPQGTYEQYF
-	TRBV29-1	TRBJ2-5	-	TGCAGCGTTGTTTTATTGAGCGTCGCGGAGACCCAGTACTTC	CSVVLLSVAETQYF
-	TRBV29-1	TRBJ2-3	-	TGCAGCGTTGAAGAAGGATTTGTTGATACGCAGTATTTT	CSVEEGFVDTQYF
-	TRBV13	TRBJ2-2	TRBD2	TGTGCCAGCAGCCTCGAAAGCGGGACGAACACCGGGGAGCTGTTTTTT	CASSLESGTNTGELFF
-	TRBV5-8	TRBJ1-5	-	TGTGCCAGCAGCCGGGACGGCGGCCGAGGGTGGCCCCAGCATTTT	CASSRDGGRGWPQHF
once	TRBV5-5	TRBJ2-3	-	TGTGCCAGCAGCCCAGGGATTCGTCTCACAGATACGCAGTATTTT	CASSPGIRLTDTQYF
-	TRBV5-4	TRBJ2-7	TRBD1	TGTGCCAGCAGCCAAGGGACAGGGAGCGGGTACGAGCAGTACTTC	CASSQGTGSGYEQYF
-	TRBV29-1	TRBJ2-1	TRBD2	TGCAGCGTTGAAGTGGGACTAGCGGGAGACAACCTACGCTACAATGAGCAGTTCTTC	CSVEVGLAGDNLRYNEQFF
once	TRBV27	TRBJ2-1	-	TGTGCCAGCAGGGGGTCCGGGGATGAGCAGTTCTTC	CASRGSGDEQFF
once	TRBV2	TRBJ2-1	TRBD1	TGTGTCAGCAGGGGGCGACTGCAGTTCTTC	CVSRGRLQFF
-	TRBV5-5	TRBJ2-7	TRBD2	TGTGCCAGCAGCGCTAGCGGGAGAGCACACTACGAGCAGTACTTC	CASSASGRAHYEQYF